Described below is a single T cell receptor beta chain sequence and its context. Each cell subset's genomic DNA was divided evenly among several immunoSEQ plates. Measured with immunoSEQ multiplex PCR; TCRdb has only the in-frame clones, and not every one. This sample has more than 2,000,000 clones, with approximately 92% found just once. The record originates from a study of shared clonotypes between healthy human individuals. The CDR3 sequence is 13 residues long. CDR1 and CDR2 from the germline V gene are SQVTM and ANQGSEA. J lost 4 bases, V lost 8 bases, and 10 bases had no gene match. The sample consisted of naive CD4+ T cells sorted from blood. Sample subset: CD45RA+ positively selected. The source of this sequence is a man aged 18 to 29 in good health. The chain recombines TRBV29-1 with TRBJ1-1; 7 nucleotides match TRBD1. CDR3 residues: CSLRTGGSTEAFF. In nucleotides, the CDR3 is TGCAGCCTGAGGACAGGCGGGAGCACTGAAGCTTTCTTT.